What follows is one TCR beta chain and its context. The antigen is not known. One end of the junction fails to match germline, which may point to a read error. This specimen includes other DNA sequences encoding the same CDR3. Generated by immunoSEQ multiplex PCR, the TCRdb table keeps only in-frame clones and is missing some. This sample has over 35,000 clones, with 70% to 90% found just once. The data are from a study of pediatric ulcerative colitis. No immunosuppressive drugs were given to ulcerative colitis patients before diagnostic colonoscopy. The length of the CDR3 is 19 residues. Germline CDR1 is MGHRA and CDR2 is YSYEKL. Study-level points and caveats: Rectal repertoires separated controls, mild-moderate and acute severe colitis.

This receptor was taken from a girl aged 5-17 years with moderate ulcerative colitis. The sample comprised blood. The rearrangement links TRBV4-1 to TRBJ2-7, with TRBD2 identical over 12 bases. The CDR3 DNA sequence: TGCGCTAGCAGCCAAGATTCTCTAGCGGGAGGGCCGATAGCCTACGAGCAGTACTTC. Its protein product is CASSQDSLAGGPIAYEQYF.